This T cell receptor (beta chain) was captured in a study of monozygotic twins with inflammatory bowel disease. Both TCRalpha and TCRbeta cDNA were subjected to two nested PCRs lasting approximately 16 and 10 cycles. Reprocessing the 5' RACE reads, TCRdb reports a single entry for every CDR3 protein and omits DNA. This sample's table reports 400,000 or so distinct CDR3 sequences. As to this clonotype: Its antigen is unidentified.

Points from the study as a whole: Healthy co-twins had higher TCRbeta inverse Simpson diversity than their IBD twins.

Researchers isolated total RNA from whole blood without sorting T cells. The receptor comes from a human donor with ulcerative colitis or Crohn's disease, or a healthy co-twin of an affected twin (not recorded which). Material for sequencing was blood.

CDR3 in amino acids: CASSLGGTPGDEQFF. The rearrangement uses TRBV5-1 and TRBJ2-1; TCRdb's D call of TRBD1 is untestable without DNA. Germline lookup yields CDR1 SGHRS and CDR2 YFSETQ. This CDR3 comprises 15 residues.